This T cell receptor beta chain was captured in a study of T cell changes during pregnancy in multiple sclerosis. There are 17 residues in the CDR3. V lost 0 bases, J lost 2 bases, and 6 bases stayed unmatched. The germline V gene encodes CDR1 MGHRA and CDR2 YSYEKL. The protocol was immunoSEQ multiplex PCR, while the TCRdb copy is restricted to in-frame clones and leaves out a portion. This table has 39,000 or so clones, approximately 94% appearing once. The source of this sequence is a female donor with multiple sclerosis, enrolled in a pregnancy study. This chain connects TRBV4-1 to TRBJ2-1; 8 bases agree with TRBD2. This specimen was CD8+ T cells from peripheral blood mononuclear cells, taken in the third trimester of pregnancy. Written as DNA, the CDR3 is TGCGCCAGCAGCCAAGAACGGGGGGGAGGGCCCTACAATGAGCAGTTCTTC. This codes for CASSQERGGGPYNEQFF.